This T cell receptor (beta chain) was captured in a study of shared clonotypes between healthy human individuals. Study details: Sampling drew on donors who were a couple of women and a few men aged 18 to 49. Whole-study findings and limits: Naive subsets tended to show greater estimated richness than memory subsets. Compared with clonotypes that all four donors shared, non-shared clonotypes had lower generation probabilities.

Researchers partitioned CD4+ cells into CD45RA+ naive and CD45RA-negative memory subsets. The method was immunoSEQ multiplex PCR; TCRdb's version includes in-frame clones alone and lacks a portion of them. The profile shows about a million clones, roughly 77% of them singletons. Notes on this clone: What it binds is not known.

CDR1 is SGHDT and CDR2 is YYEEEE in the germline V gene. V gave up 5 bases and J gave up 1 base; unmatched junction bases: 3. The CDR3 has 15 residues. Specimen: memory CD4+ T cells from PBMCs. Subset noted: CD45RA-negative fraction. This chain uses TRBV5-6 with TRBJ2-6; 7 positions agree with TRBD2. The source of this sequence is a man in his late teens or twenties in good health. Some clones in this sample may be carry-over from other donors' samples. The CDR3 DNA follows: TGTGCCAGCAGTAGGGGACTATCTGGGGCCAACGTCCTGACTTTC. It specifies CASSRGLSGANVLTF.